These 27 T cell receptor beta chains originate from one sample sequenced in a study of cytomegalovirus exposure and HLA in healthy donors. Primers: 60 Vbeta forward and 13 Jbeta reverse. Using immunoSEQ multiplex PCR, the repertoire was profiled, and TCRdb retains in-frame clones only, with some absent. The sample contains about 150,000 clones, 76% of which appear only once. Sequenced material: PBMCs. Every receptor here comes from a male donor in good health and CMV-seronegative.

J is TRBJ2-7 and V is TRBV10-1; D might be TRBD1 (5 bases). V was shortened by 2 bases and J by 6 bases, with 17 bases between the two germline ends. Per the germline V gene, CDR1 is WNHNN and CDR2 is SYGVQD (reference sequence). CDR3 length: 15 residues. CDR3 residues: CASSEPDSDGAEQYF. In nucleotides, the CDR3 is TGCGCCAGCAGTGAGCCTGACAGTGATGGGGCCGAGCAGTACTTC.

This chain uses TRBV5-1 with TRBJ1-1; TRBD1 matches 8 bases. The length of the CDR3 is 18 residues. V trimming: 2 bases; J trimming: 0 bases; junction bases outside the gene matches: 12. Germline V gives CDR1 SGHRS, CDR2 YFSETQ. CDR3 coding DNA: TGCGCCAGCAGCTTTACTCCGGGACAGGAACTTTTGAACACTGAAGCTTTCTTT. Encoded protein: CASSFTPGQELLNTEAFF.

V usage is TRBV10-1 and J usage is TRBJ1-2, with 9 bases lining up with TRBD1. This CDR3 is built from 17 residues. Trimming at V came to 7 bases and at J to 4 bases, leaving 16 bases not matched to a gene. Looked up from germline, CDR1 is WNHNN and CDR2 is SYGVQD (reference sequence). CDR3 coding DNA: TGCGCCAGCACTAACGAACAGACAGGGGGGGCTCCCTATGGCTACACCTTC. Amino acid sequence: CASTNEQTGGAPYGYTF.

The genes are TRBV10-3 and TRBJ2-7, with 7 nucleotides matching TRBD1. The CDR3 sequence is 14 residues long. Germline trimming cut 4 bases from V and 2 bases from J; bases unmatched to any gene: 5. Germline values: CDR1 ENHRY, CDR2 SYGVKD. CDR3 sequence: CAISVQGSTYEQYF. CDR3 bases: TGTGCCATCAGTGTACAGGGGTCCACCTACGAGCAGTACTTC.

This clone was recorded only once. In DNA, the CDR3 is TGTGCCAGCTCACCGAGGACTAGAAACAACGAGCAGTACTTC. Its protein product is CASSPRTRNNEQYF. This chain connects TRBV18 to TRBJ2-7, with TRBD2 matching over 7 bases. V gave up 3 bases and J gave up 5 bases; unmatched junction bases: 7. Germline V CDR1 and CDR2: KGHSH, LQKENI. This CDR3 spans 14 amino acids. Based on the CDR3 plus reference TRBV18 and TRBJ2-7, the full variable domain is NAGVMQNPRHLVRRRGQEARLRCSPMKGHSHVYWYRQLPEEGLKFMVYLQKENIIDESGMPKERFSAEFPKEGPSILRIQQVVRGDSAAYFCASSPRTRNNEQYFGPGTRLTVT.

The rearrangement links TRBV4-3 to TRBJ2-5; 8 bases align to TRBD2. Per the germline V gene, CDR1 is LGHNA and CDR2 is YSLEER. V gave up 4 bases and J gave up 3 bases; unmatched junction bases: 4. This CDR3 comprises 14 residues. The CDR3: CASSRQLAEETQYF. The CDR3 DNA reads as TGCGCCAGCAGCCGACAACTAGCGGAAGAGACCCAGTACTTC.

V usage is TRBV5-1 and J usage is TRBJ2-1, with a tentative D call TRBD1 (5 bases). The CDR3 covers 16 residues. Germline CDR1 is SGHRS and CDR2 is YFSETQ. V lost 0 bases and J lost 0, with 10 bases in between. CDR3 region: CASSLEKDSSYNEQFF. The DNA for the CDR3 is TGCGCCAGCAGCTTGGAGAAAGACAGCTCCTACAATGAGCAGTTCTTC. The complete variable domain, with remaining parts taken from reference TRBV5-1 and TRBJ2-1, reads KAGVTQTPRYLIKTRGQQVTLSCSPISGHRSVSWYQQTPGQGLQFLFEYFSETQRNKGNFPGRFSGRQFSNSRSEMNVSTLELGDSALYLCASSLEKDSSYNEQFFGPGTRLTVL.

The chain employs TRBV19 and TRBJ2-4, with a weak D call TRBD1 (5 bases). The length of the CDR3 is 17 residues. V was clipped by 0 bases and J by 0 bases, with 12 bases between them. Looked up from germline, CDR1 is LNHDA and CDR2 is SQIVND (reference sequence). The CDR3 protein is CASSIEGQGVAKNIQYF. DNA for the CDR3: TGTGCCAGTAGTATAGAAGGCCAGGGCGTAGCCAAAAACATTCAGTACTTC.

The rearrangement joins TRBV23-1 to TRBJ1-1, with a tentative D call TRBD1 (5 bases). TRBV23-1 is an ORF, and what it does is uncertain. The CDR3 has 15 amino acids. V shed 3 bases and J shed 5 bases, with 16 bases lying between them. The CDR3 nucleotides are TGCGCCAGCAGTCAGTCCGAAAAGGGGCGTACTGAAGCTTTCTTT. Translating gives CASSQSEKGRTEAFF.

This chain links TRBV28 with TRBJ2-7; TRBD1 aligns across 10 bases. There are 15 residues in the CDR3. With 6 bases clipped from V and 2 bases from J, the junction kept 7 bases outside the gene matches. CDR1 is MDHEN, CDR2 SYDVKM, per germline. CDR3 amino acids: CASRNGQGVPYEQYF. The CDR3 nucleotides are TGTGCCAGCAGAAACGGACAGGGGGTCCCCTACGAGCAGTACTTC.

The rearrangement uses TRBV21-1 and TRBJ2-5; the D call TRBD2 from the table was never checked on the DNA. TRBV21-1 is designated a pseudogene. This CDR3 has 22 residues. CDR3 coding DNA: TGTGCCAGCAGCAACAACCTCGCGAGCCCTGGCTCTAGCGGGCCCAACCAAGAGACCCAGTACTTC. Protein sequence: CASSNNLASPGSSGPNQETQYF.

This clone was observed once. V gene TRBV29-1 combines with J gene TRBJ2-2, with 7 bases lining up with TRBD2. The V and J ends lost 8 bases and 14 bases, in that order; junction bases with no gene match: 29. Germline V gene data show CDR1 as SQVTM and CDR2 as ANQGSEA. The CDR3 is 17 residues long. The CDR3 DNA follows: TGCAGCCGACCGACAGACCCGCCCAGGGACTACCGGGGAGCACTGTTTTTT. Residues: CSRPTDPPRDYRGALFF.

This rearrangement joins TRBV19 to TRBJ1-1; D might be TRBD1 (6 bases). With 6 bases removed from V and 1 base from J, the gap between germline ends came to 15 bases. Germline V lookup: CDR1 LNHDA, CDR2 SQIVND (reference sequence). This CDR3 contains 15 residues. The CDR3 DNA sequence: TGTGCCAGTAGGGGGATTGGGACAAAGAACACTGAAGCTTTCTTT. It encodes CASRGIGTKNTEAFF. Full variable domain (outside the CDR3, taken from reference TRBV19 and TRBJ1-1): DGGITQSPKYLFRKEGQNVTLSCEQNLNHDAMYWYRQDPGQGLRLIYYSQIVNDFQKGDIAEGYSVSREKKESFPLTVTSAQKNPTAFYLCASRGIGTKNTEAFFGQGTRLTVV.

Of note for this clone: One junction end does not reproduce the germline sequence, and a read error may be involved. The chain recombines TRBV7-3 with TRBJ1-1; D gene unclear. CDR3 length: 14 amino acids. The germline CDR1 and CDR2 sequences are SGHTA and FQGTGA. The CDR3 reads CASSSEPLNTEAFF. In DNA form, the CDR3 reads TGTGCCAGCAGCTCGGAGCCCTTGAATACTGAAGCTTTCTTT.

A few counts support this clone. The chain is built from TRBV19 and TRBJ2-7; 9 bases map to TRBD1. The germline V gene has CDR1 LNHDA and CDR2 SQIVND (reference sequence). The CDR3 length is 15 residues. The junction had 4 bases not matched to a gene; V was cut back by 2 bases and J by 2 bases. Here the CDR3 DNA reads TGTGCCAGTAGTATAACAGGGGGCTTTACCTACGAGCAGTACTTC. Residues: CASSITGGFTYEQYF.

This clone has just one count. This chain connects TRBV9 to TRBJ2-2; a possible D gene is TRBD2 (6 bases). The CDR3 loop spans 15 amino acids. Germline V gene data show CDR1 as SGDLS and CDR2 as YYNGEE. V was shortened by 3 bases and J by 0 bases, with 9 bases between the two germline ends. The CDR3 bases are TGTGCCAGCAGCGGGGGGACTTCGAACACCGGGGAGCTGTTTTTT. This codes for CASSGGTSNTGELFF.

The chain carries TRBV28 and TRBJ1-5; D may be TRBD1 (5 bases). Trimming pared 3 bases from V and 2 bases from J, leaving 11 bases between. The CDR3 contains 15 residues. Germline CDR1 MDHEN, CDR2 SYDVKM. CDR3 coding DNA: TGTGCCAGCAGTTTGCCCGGGGGGGGCAATCAGCCCCAGCATTTT. Amino acid sequence: CASSLPGGGNQPQHF.

The chain recombines TRBV19 with TRBJ2-2; D may be TRBD1 (5 bases). V was clipped by 10 bases and J by 5 bases, with 17 bases between them. The CDR3 length is 14 residues. Germline values: CDR1 LNHDA, CDR2 SQIVND (reference sequence). CDR3 sequence (DNA): TGTGCCATTCCGTTACGGGCAGGGACCGGGGAGCTGTTTTTT. Translation: CAIPLRAGTGELFF.

The chain has TRBV27 and TRBJ1-1, with 9 bases matching TRBD1. Unmatched junction bases numbered 4, after V lost 2 bases and J lost 0 bases. This CDR3 is 16 amino acids long. Germline CDR1 and CDR2: MNHEY and SMNVEV (reference sequence). The CDR3 region is CASSLLGTGMNTEAFF. The CDR3 DNA is TGTGCCAGCAGTTTACTCGGGACAGGGATGAACACTGAAGCTTTCTTT.

The count of this clone is one. The gene calls are TRBV5-1 and TRBJ2-5; D not certain. Trimming removed 1 base at V and 4 bases at J, with 14 bases between. The germline V gene has CDR1 SGHRS and CDR2 YFSETQ. The CDR3 has 15 amino acids. Written as DNA, the CDR3 is TGCGCCAGCAGCTTGACGCGCGCTAGTATAGAGACCCAGTACTTC. Protein: CASSLTRASIETQYF.

The J gene is TRBJ2-2, the V gene TRBV5-1; 14 positions match TRBD2. The CDR3 is made up of 18 amino acids. Germline CDR1 SGHRS, CDR2 YFSETQ. V was pared by 4 bases and J by 0 bases, with 5 bases of the junction left unmatched. The CDR3 region is CASSQGLAGAANTGELFF. Written as DNA, the CDR3 is TGCGCCAGCAGCCAGGGACTAGCGGGGGCCGCGAACACCGGGGAGCTGTTTTTT.

The chain has TRBV25-1 and TRBJ1-1; D perhaps matches TRBD1 (6 bases). Germline V lookup: CDR1 MGHDK, CDR2 SYGVNS. This CDR3 is built from 14 residues. The germline V and J ends were trimmed by 4 bases and 2 bases, with 11 bases remaining between them. CDR3 protein: CASSAQGINTEAFF. The CDR3 coding sequence is TGTGCCAGCAGTGCCCAGGGGATAAACACTGAAGCTTTCTTT.

The genes are TRBV28 and TRBJ2-5; TRBD1 agrees at 8 bases. The CDR3 has 15 residues. J was trimmed by 1 base and V by 6 bases; bases with no gene match: 7. CDR1 is MDHEN, CDR2 SYDVKM, per germline. The CDR3 region has the DNA TGTGCCAGCAGGTTCAGGGGGCGCCCCCAAGAGACCCAGTACTTC. Encoded protein: CASRFRGRPQETQYF. Full variable domain (rest looked up from reference TRBV28 and TRBJ2-5): DVKVTQSSRYLVKRTGEKVFLECVQDMDHENMFWYRQDPGLGLRLIYFSYDVKMKEKGDIPEGYSVSREKKERFSLILESASTNQTSMYLCASRFRGRPQETQYFGPGTRLLVL.

With regard to this clone: Its ends do not fully match the called genes, so a read error is possible. The chain recombines TRBV18 with TRBJ2-1; 9 bases map to TRBD1. The CDR3 length is 15 residues. Looked up from germline, CDR1 is KGHSH and CDR2 is LQKENI. The CDR3 region has the DNA TGTGCCAGCTCGTCAACAGGGGGCTCCTACAATGGGCAGTTCTTC. Translated: CASSSTGGSYNGQFF. Based on the CDR3 plus reference TRBV18 and TRBJ2-1, the full variable domain is NAGVMQNPRHLVRRRGQEARLRCSPMKGHSHVYWYRQLPEEGLKFMVYLQKENIIDESGMPKERFSAEFPKEGPSILRIQQVVRGDSAAYFCASSSTGGSYNGQFFGPGTRLTVL.

This clone occurred a few times. The chain combines TRBV30 with TRBJ2-1, with 13 nucleotides matching TRBD2. CDR1 is GTSNPN, CDR2 SVGIG, per germline (reference sequence). This CDR3 has 15 amino acids. The V and J ends lost 3 bases and 6 bases, in that order; junction bases with no gene match: 5. The CDR3 DNA reads TGTGCCTGGAGACTAGCGGGGGGGCTTGTCAATGAGCAGTTCTTC. Its protein product is CAWRLAGGLVNEQFF. The full variable domain, completed using reference TRBV30 and TRBJ2-1, is SQTIHQWPATLVQPVGSPLSLECTVEGTSNPNLYWYRQAAGRGLQLLFYSVGIGQISSEVPQNLSASRPQDRQFILSSKKLLLSDSGFYLCAWRLAGGLVNEQFFGPGTRLTVL.

The chain has TRBV7-9 and TRBJ2-5; the match to TRBD2 covers 9 bases. The CDR3 runs to 16 residues. Germline V CDR1 and CDR2: SEHNR, FQNEAQ (reference sequence). Unmatched junction bases numbered 7, after V lost 0 bases and J lost 5 bases. The CDR3 DNA reads as TGTGCCAGCAGCTTAGCGCGGGGGGGCCCGGGGGAGACCCAGTACTTC. Its protein product is CASSLARGGPGETQYF.

The rearrangement uses TRBV30 and TRBJ2-2; 8 nucleotides align to TRBD2. This CDR3 contains 16 residues. From germline, CDR1 is GTSNPN and CDR2 SVGIG (reference sequence). The V and J ends lost 3 bases and 5 bases, in that order; junction bases with no gene match: 11. CDR3 sequence (DNA): TGTGCCTGGAGACCGGCGGGACTAGGGAGAACCGGGGAGCTGTTTTTT. It translates to CAWRPAGLGRTGELFF.